This T cell receptor (beta chain) was recorded in a study of shared clonotypes between healthy human individuals. Division of CD4+ cells produced a CD45RA+ naive subset and a CD45RA-negative memory subset. Libraries were prepared by immunoSEQ multiplex PCR; TCRdb keeps only in-frame clonotypes and omits some of them. The sample has hundreds of thousands of clones, less than 80% seen once. This CDR3 has 12 amino acids. The germline gives CDR1 MNHEY, CDR2 SMNVEV (reference sequence). Between the trimmed V and J ends, which lost 6 bases and 0 bases, there was a span of 5 bases. Sequenced material: memory CD4+ T cells sorted from blood. Subset denoted: CD45RA-negative fraction. This TCR was recovered from a woman in her twenties or thirties in good health. This chain connects TRBV27 to TRBJ1-1; D is ambiguous. CDR3 amino acids: CASRQMNTEAFF. In DNA, the CDR3 is TGTGCCAGCAGACAGATGAACACTGAAGCTTTCTTT.